This TCR beta chain was sequenced for a study of T cell responses to AZD1222 COVID-19 vaccine. General study findings and limits: Nearly half of spike-specific TCRs reportedly go after variant regions that carry no mutations.

The length of the CDR3 is 14 residues. The V gene's germline CDR1 is SGHTA and CDR2 FQGNSA. The junction had 0 bases not matched to a gene; V was cut back by 0 bases and J by 8 bases. Only in-frame clones appear in the TCRdb table, and some are missing; sequencing was by immunoSEQ multiplex PCR. This sample has about 130,000 clones, with over 85% found just once. On this clone itself: The antigen is unknown.

The TCR was taken from an adult in good health. The sample consisted of peripheral blood, taken on day 0 of AZD1222 vaccination. V and J are TRBV7-2 and TRBJ1-6; 8 nucleotides line up with TRBD1. The CDR3 is CASSLATGDSPLHF. The CDR3 region has the DNA TGTGCCAGCAGCTTAGCGACAGGGGATTCACCCCTCCACTTT. The full variable domain, in which reference TRBV7-2 and TRBJ1-6 provide the parts outside the CDR3, is GAGVSQSPSNKVTEKGKDVELRCDPISGHTALYWYRQSLGQGLEFLIYFQGNSAPDKSGLPSDRFSAERTGGSVSTLTIQRTQQEDSAVYLCASSLATGDSPLHFGNGTRLTVT.